This TCR beta chain was observed in a study of PD-L1 blockade in urothelial cancer. About the research overall: Blood analysis occurred 3 weeks (second dose) and 6 weeks after treatment start. Findings of the study overall: Tumor-associated clones in the blood of durable-benefit patients grew more at 3 weeks.

As to time point: peripheral blood 6 weeks after treatment start. Each patient presented with locally advanced or metastatic urothelial carcinoma. The table came from immunoSEQ multiplex PCR; TCRdb's copy has only in-frame clones and leaves some out. The table records about 51,000 clones, around nine tenths of them present only once. The CDR3 has 14 amino acids. The germline V gene has CDR1 MNHEY and CDR2 SVGAGI. The ends were cut back, 7 bases at V and 5 bases at J, with 15 bases in the middle. As for this clone: The antigen is undetermined.

The source is a man aged 55 to 70 with urothelial cancer. The genes are TRBV6-5 and TRBJ1-3; possibly TRBD1 for D (5 bases). The sample here was PBMCs, taken around atezolizumab (anti-PD-L1) treatment. The CDR3 protein is CASTRQGGRNTIYF. The CDR3 bases are TGTGCCAGCACCCGGCAGGGAGGAAGAAACACCATATATTTT.